A single sample is the source of the 23 T cell receptor beta chains below, sequenced in a study of tumor-infiltrating lymphocytes in localized non-small cell lung cancer. TCRdb's table, derived via immunoSEQ multiplex PCR, lists solely in-frame clones and lacks some. Of about 9,300 clones listed, roughly 80% are singletons. Sequences were obtained from uninvolved lung tissue not adjacent to the tumor. These receptors came from a human donor with non-small cell lung cancer.

The CDR3 DNA is TGTGCCAGCAGTTTAGGGCGTAAGCAGTACTTC. It is translated as CASSLGRKQYF. The chain has TRBV28 and TRBJ2-7; D is uncertain. The CDR3 is made up of 11 amino acids. Germline V lookup: CDR1 MDHEN, CDR2 SYDVKM. V dropped 2 bases and J dropped 8 bases, with 7 bases sitting between them.

The chain is built from TRBV2 and TRBJ1-5; TRBD1 agrees at 9 bases. CDR1 and CDR2 (germline): SNHLY, FYNNEI. The trim removed 8 bases at V and 4 bases at J, leaving 6 bases unmatched. There are 14 residues in the CDR3. CDR3 amino acids: CASQSGTGNQPQHF. DNA of the CDR3: TGTGCCAGCCAATCCGGGACAGGGAATCAGCCCCAGCATTTT.

V usage is TRBV5-1 and J usage is TRBJ1-3, with D maybe TRBD1 (6 bases). This CDR3 has 14 amino acids. V was trimmed by 2 bases and J by 6 bases, leaving 12 bases between them. CDR1 SGHRS and CDR2 YFSETQ come from the germline V gene. The DNA for the CDR3 is TGCGCCAGCAGCTTAGCGGGGGGCGAAAACACCATATATTTT. It specifies CASSLAGGENTIYF.

The CDR3 loop is CASSRNPDYEQYF. The CDR3 DNA reads TGTGCCAGCAGCCGAAACCCCGACTACGAGCAGTACTTC. The chain joins TRBV7-2 to TRBJ2-7, with D unclear. This CDR3 has 13 residues. Trimming removed 5 bases at V and 3 bases at J, with 11 bases between. The germline V gene encodes CDR1 SGHTA and CDR2 FQGNSA.

This clone was observed a handful of times. The chain combines TRBV7-9 with TRBJ2-2, with D perhaps matching TRBD2 (6 bases). The CDR3 has 14 residues. V lost 10 bases to trimming and J lost 2 bases, with 14 bases between them. Germline V gives CDR1 SEHNR, CDR2 FQNEAQ (reference sequence). CDR3: CATPRRENTGELFF. For the CDR3, the DNA is TGTGCCACCCCGAGGAGGGAAAACACCGGGGAGCTGTTTTTT. Supplemented by reference TRBV7-9 and TRBJ2-2, the full variable domain reads DTGVSQNPRHKITKRGQNVTFRCDPISEHNRLYWYRQTLGQGPEFLTYFQNEAQLEKSRLLSDRFSAERPKGSFSTLEIQRTEQGDSAMYLCATPRRENTGELFFGEGSRLTVL.

The chain couples TRBV10-3 to TRBJ1-5, with D unresolved. V gave up 2 bases and J gave up 2 bases, with 1 base separating them. Per germline, CDR1 ENHRY and CDR2 SYGVKD. The CDR3 is made up of 12 amino acids. CDR3 sequence reads: CAISEGNQPQHF. DNA for the CDR3: TGTGCCATCAGTGAGGGCAATCAGCCCCAGCATTTT.

This clone is medium-sized by share. This chain's CDR3 is CASSHVLAGVYEQYF. CDR3 in DNA: TGCGCCAGCAGCCATGTACTAGCGGGGGTCTACGAGCAGTACTTC. The chain links TRBV4-3 to TRBJ2-7, with 11 bases identical to TRBD2. Losses at the gene ends were 3 bases for V and 3 bases for J; bases not matched to a gene: 4. CDR1 is LGHNA and CDR2 is YSLEER in the germline V gene. The CDR3 is 15 amino acids.

This clone was counted a few times. The V call is TRBV28, the J call TRBJ1-5; D unresolved. Trimming removed 3 bases from V and 1 base from J, with 4 bases in between. CDR3 length: 13 residues. Per the germline V gene, CDR1 is MDHEN and CDR2 is SYDVKM. The CDR3 nucleotides read TGTGCCAGCAGTTTGGGCAGCAATCAGCCCCAGCATTTT. Its protein is CASSLGSNQPQHF.

V usage is TRBV27 and J usage is TRBJ2-2; D possibly uses TRBD1 or TRBD2 (5 bases each). Germline V gives CDR1 MNHEY, CDR2 SMNVEV (reference sequence). The CDR3 contains 15 residues. The V and J ends lost 5 bases and 4 bases respectively, with 14 bases between them. CDR3 protein: CASSIRTGPTGELFF. CDR3 DNA: TGTGCCAGCAGTATTCGGACGGGACCCACCGGGGAGCTGTTTTTT.

A single count supports this clone. This chain connects TRBV4-1 to TRBJ2-7, with a weak D call TRBD1 (6 bases). The length of the CDR3 is 16 residues. Germline values: CDR1 MGHRA, CDR2 YSYEKL. The V and J ends lost 1 base and 0 bases respectively, with 13 bases between them. CDR3 amino acids: CASSQAPVGASYEQYF. The CDR3 DNA is TGCGCCAGCAGCCAAGCGCCGGTGGGGGCCTCCTACGAGCAGTACTTC.

In its sample, this clone was seen once. The V gene is TRBV6-1, the J gene TRBJ2-5; 7 positions match TRBD1. CDR3 size: 14 residues. With V trimmed by 10 bases and J by 0 bases, 8 bases remained unmatched. CDR1 and CDR2 from the germline V gene are MNHNS and SASEGT. CDR3 DNA: TGTGCCACCTCGACAGGGCAGAACCAAGAGACCCAGTACTTC. Its protein is CATSTGQNQETQYF.

The rearrangement uses TRBV28 and TRBJ2-7, with 7 positions matching TRBD1. The CDR3 spans 13 residues. Germline V gives CDR1 MDHEN, CDR2 SYDVKM. The trim removed 10 bases at V and 2 bases at J, leaving 8 bases unmatched. The CDR3 nucleotides are TGTGCCATCACCGGGCAGGGGGCCTACGAGCAGTACTTC. It encodes CAITGQGAYEQYF.

By share, this clone ranks as large (0.1 to 1%). V usage is TRBV11-2 and J usage is TRBJ2-5, with 8 nucleotides matching TRBD1. CDR3 size: 17 residues. V shed 1 base, J shed 1 base, and the junction held 8 bases outside the gene matches. Germline V gene sequence: CDR1 SGHAT, CDR2 FQNNGV. The CDR3 region has the DNA TGTGCCAGCAGCTTAGGCAACAGGGGGGAGATCCAAGAGACCCAGTACTTC. This codes for CASSLGNRGEIQETQYF. Together with reference TRBV11-2 and TRBJ2-5, the CDR3 gives the full variable domain: EAGVAQSPRYKIIEKRQSVAFWCNPISGHATLYWYQQILGQGPKLLIQFQNNGVVDDSQLPKDRFSAERLKGVDSTLKIQPAKLEDSAVYLCASSLGNRGEIQETQYFGPGTRLLVL.

The chain links TRBV20-1 to TRBJ2-7; D might be TRBD1 (6 bases). Trimming took off 2 bases at V and 6 bases at J, with 8 bases between the two ends. Germline CDR1 reads DFQATT; CDR2 reads SNEGSKA (reference sequence). The CDR3 loop spans 11 amino acids. The CDR3 sequence is CSARQGLEQYF. The CDR3 nucleotides read TGCAGTGCTAGACAGGGGCTCGAGCAGTACTTC.

This sequence joins TRBV29-1 and TRBJ2-7, with D possibly called TRBD1 or TRBD2 (5 bases each). CDR3 size: 14 residues. Trimming took 1 base from V and 7 from J, leaving 17 bases between them. The germline gives CDR1 SQVTM, CDR2 ANQGSEA. CDR3 sequence (DNA): TGCAGCGTTGAAGCTGGGCAGGGAGTAAGGGAGCAGTACTTC. This gives the protein CSVEAGQGVREQYF.

The genes are TRBV15 and TRBJ2-1; TRBD2 agrees at 11 bases. Losses at the gene ends were 0 bases for V and 7 bases for J; bases not matched to a gene: 8. This CDR3 contains 17 residues. The germline CDR1 and CDR2 sequences are LNHNV and YYDKDF (reference sequence). Here the CDR3 reads CATSRDNSGRAQNEQFF. For the CDR3, the DNA is TGTGCCACCAGCAGAGATAATAGCGGGAGGGCACAAAATGAGCAGTTCTTC.

The V call is TRBV7-2, the J call TRBJ2-2; TRBD1 matches 9 bases. The germline V gene has CDR1 SGHTA and CDR2 FQGNSA. The CDR3 totals 15 residues. V was pared by 5 bases and J by 7 bases, with 8 bases of the junction left unmatched. The CDR3 loop reads CASSPQDRGYGELFF. The CDR3 DNA reads TGTGCCAGCAGCCCTCAGGACAGGGGTTACGGGGAGCTGTTTTTT.

This clone turned up a few times. The genes are TRBV7-3 and TRBJ1-5; 10 bases are shared with TRBD1. After removal of 4 bases from V and 6 bases from J, the junction contained 0 bases not matched to a gene. Germline V CDR1 and CDR2: SGHTA, FQGTGA. The CDR3 length is 13 residues. The CDR3: CASSWDRGQPQHF. CDR3 nucleotide sequence: TGTGCCAGCAGCTGGGACAGGGGTCAGCCCCAGCATTTT.

The V and J genes are TRBV5-4 and TRBJ2-6; D is unclear. The CDR3 contains 13 residues. Trimming stripped 0 bases from V and 2 bases from J, with 0 bases between. Germline values: CDR1 SGHNT, CDR2 YYREEE (reference sequence). CDR3 sequence reads: CASSLAGANVLTF. The CDR3 DNA follows: TGTGCCAGCAGCTTGGCTGGGGCCAACGTCCTGACTTTC.

This chain uses TRBV9 with TRBJ2-7, with 8 bases matching TRBD1. CDR1 and CDR2 (germline): SGDLS, YYNGEE. Trimming at V came to 0 bases and at J to 5 bases, leaving 16 bases not matched to a gene. The CDR3 spans 18 residues. Here the CDR3 DNA reads TGTGCCAGCAGCGTAGATCTCGATGGGGGAGACAGGGGACACGAGCAGTACTTC. Translated, it gives CASSVDLDGGDRGHEQYF.

This chain joins TRBV4-2 and TRBJ2-7; TRBD2 agrees at 9 bases. The CDR3 covers 18 residues. V shed 4 bases, J shed 6 bases, and the junction held 19 bases outside the gene matches. Germline loops: CDR1 LGHNA, CDR2 YNFKEQ. The CDR3 DNA reads TGTGCCAGCAGCCGGGGGGTAGCGGGAGATCTCGGTATAGGCGAGCAGTACTTC. Translated: CASSRGVAGDLGIGEQYF.

Here the CDR3 DNA reads TGTGCCAGCACTACTAGCGAAGCCTACAATGAGCAGTTCTTC. Its translation is CASTTSEAYNEQFF. V is TRBV25-1 and J is TRBJ2-1; TRBD2 matches 7 bases. The V gene end was trimmed by 7 bases and the J gene end by 2 bases; junction bases not matched to a gene: 5. The CDR3 is 14 amino acids. In germline, CDR1 is MGHDK, CDR2 SYGVNS.

V is TRBV20-1 and J is TRBJ2-7; no clear D gene. V was shortened by 4 bases and J by 3 bases, with 7 bases between the two germline ends. The germline V gene encodes CDR1 DFQATT and CDR2 SNEGSKA (reference sequence). CDR3 length: 11 amino acids. DNA of the CDR3: TGCAGTGCTAAACCTGACTACGAGCAGTACTTC. As protein: CSAKPDYEQYF.